What follows are 2 T cell receptor beta chains derived from one specimen sequenced in a study of T cells after somatic rescue of genetic block. Libraries were prepared by immunoSEQ multiplex PCR; TCRdb keeps only in-frame clonotypes and omits some of them. The repertoire holds around 70,000 clones, with around 92% as singletons. Material: peripheral blood mononuclear cells (PBMCs). The receptors were sampled from a man aged 35-49 years.

This chain uses TRBV10-1 with TRBJ2-3; 7 nucleotides line up with TRBD2. This CDR3 has 16 amino acids. Losses at the gene ends were 3 bases for V and 6 bases for J; bases not matched to a gene: 12. Germline loops: CDR1 WNHNN, CDR2 SYGVQD (reference sequence). The CDR3 coding sequence is TGCGCCAGCAGTGACCCGGCCCAAACTAGCGAGGATACGCAGTATTTT. It is translated as CASSDPAQTSEDTQYF.

The chain has TRBV19 and TRBJ2-3; no reliable D call. The CDR3 is made up of 14 amino acids. Trimming stripped 1 base from V and 3 bases from J, with 8 bases between. Germline CDR1 LNHDA, CDR2 SQIVND (reference sequence). CDR3 nucleotides: TGTGCCAGTAGTATAGCCCCACAGACAGATACGCAGTATTTT. This translates into CASSIAPQTDTQYF. The whole variable domain, filled in from reference TRBV19 and TRBJ2-3, reads DGGITQSPKYLFRKEGQNVTLSCEQNLNHDAMYWYRQDPGQGLRLIYYSQIVNDFQKGDIAEGYSVSREKKESFPLTVTSAQKNPTAFYLCASSIAPQTDTQYFGPGTRLTVL.